This passage covers 23 T cell receptor beta chains from one sample sequenced in a study of T cells in women clearing cervical HPV infection. Using immunoSEQ multiplex PCR, the repertoire was profiled, and TCRdb retains in-frame clones only, with some absent. The sample has tens of thousands of clones; the top ten hold more than 1%. The source material was blood buffy coat. These receptors originate from a woman between 18 and 70 years old with a cervical HPV16 infection that either progressed to CIN3+ or cleared (not recorded which).

Points on this clone: The read falls 3 residues short of the CDR3 end, and the missing part is taken from the germline J gene. This chain joins TRBV5-1 and TRBJ1-2, with TRBD1 as a possible D gene (6 bases). There are 15 residues in the CDR3. Germline values: CDR1 SGHRS, CDR2 YFSETQ. V lost 0 bases to trimming and J lost 0 bases, with 9 bases between them. The CDR3 DNA, read in part, is TGCGCCAGCAGCTTGGGATGGACAGCTAACTATGGC. Translation gives CASSLGWTANYG. The entire CDR3 protein reads CASSLGWTANYGYTF.

As for this clone: From the germline J gene comes the end of the CDR3, since the read stops 3 residues before it. This chain uses TRBV28 with TRBJ2-5; 7 positions agree with TRBD1. This CDR3 has 15 residues. Germline V gene lookup returns CDR1 MDHEN and CDR2 SYDVKM. V dropped 8 bases and J dropped 2; count of bases not matched to a gene: 11. CDR3 sequence: CASPPHRGTQETQYF. The DNA read from the CDR3 is TGTGCCAGCCCCCCCCACAGGGGAACGCAAGAGACC. Variable domain in full (rest from reference TRBV28 and TRBJ2-5): DVKVTQSSRYLVKRTGEKVFLECVQDMDHENMFWYRQDPGLGLRLIYFSYDVKMKEKGDIPEGYSVSREKKERFSLILESASTNQTSMYLCASPPHRGTQETQYFGPGTRLLVL.

In regard to this clone: The read ends 3 residues before the CDR3 terminus; that terminus is restored from the germline J gene. This chain connects TRBV30 to TRBJ2-1, with D perhaps TRBD2 (5 bases). Germline CDR1 and CDR2: GTSNPN and SVGIG (reference sequence). This CDR3 is 13 amino acids long. V was shortened by 0 bases and J by 6 bases, with 9 bases between the two germline ends. The covered CDR3 bases are TGTGCCTGGAGTGTACTCCGGGGCAATGAG. Translating gives CAWSVLRGNE. The full CDR3 is CAWSVLRGNEQFF.

As for this clone: The read gets to within 3 residues of the CDR3 end, and the germline J gene fills in the rest. The J gene is TRBJ1-6, the V gene TRBV11-2; possibly TRBD1 for D (6 bases). V was trimmed by 2 bases and J by 8 bases, leaving 13 bases between them. The CDR3 totals 15 residues. Germline V lookup: CDR1 SGHAT, CDR2 FQNNGV. The CDR3 loop reads CASSLKGDGDSPLHF. Incomplete CDR3 DNA: TGTGCCAGCAGCTTAAAGGGGGACGGAGATTCACCC. The full variable domain, in which reference TRBV11-2 and TRBJ1-6 provide the parts outside the CDR3, is EAGVAQSPRYKIIEKRQSVAFWCNPISGHATLYWYQQILGQGPKLLIQFQNNGVVDDSQLPKDRFSAERLKGVDSTLKIQPAKLEDSAVYLCASSLKGDGDSPLHFGNGTRLTVT.

In the case of this clone: The read halts 3 residues ahead of the CDR3 end, with the missing end drawn from the germline J gene. This chain links TRBV4-1 with TRBJ2-4, with D tentatively TRBD1 (5 bases). CDR1 and CDR2 from the germline V gene are MGHRA and YSYEKL. V shed 1 base and J shed 6 bases, with 19 bases lying between them. There are 17 residues in the CDR3. The covered CDR3 bases are TGCGCCAGCAGCCAAGCCCCCACAGGAATTAAGCGAAACATT. The encoded protein is CASSQAPTGIKRNI. The CDR3, in full, reads CASSQAPTGIKRNIQYF.

CDR3 bases read: TGTGCCAGCAGGGACCGACGCGGGACAGGGGTCTTGGGTAACTATGGC. It translates to CASRDRRGTGVLGNYG. The whole CDR3 protein reads CASRDRRGTGVLGNYGYTF. The chain links TRBV6-4 to TRBJ1-2; 10 bases are a match to TRBD1. From the germline J gene comes the end of the CDR3, since the read stops 3 residues before it. CDR1 and CDR2 from the germline V gene are MRHNA and SNTAGT. This CDR3 has 19 amino acids. Trimming cost V 6 bases and J 1 base; bases outside gene matches: 17.

As to this clone: The read comes to an end 3 residues before the CDR3 does, leaving the germline J gene to fill in the end. The chain combines TRBV19 with TRBJ2-5, with a weak D call TRBD2 (5 bases). V was trimmed by 7 bases and J by 2 bases, leaving 20 bases between them. The germline CDR1 and CDR2 sequences are LNHDA and SQIVND (reference sequence). This CDR3 is 16 amino acids long. Incomplete CDR3 DNA: TGTGCCAGTACCCCAGAGAGGGCGAGGAGTCAAGAGACC. Amino acids: CASTPERARSQET. The entire CDR3 protein reads CASTPERARSQETQYF.

As regards this clone: The read stops 3 residues short of the end of the CDR3; the missing end is completed from the germline J gene. The V call is TRBV7-9, the J call TRBJ1-3; possible D gene TRBD1, 5 bases. The CDR3 has 15 amino acids. Germline CDR1 is SEHNR and CDR2 is FQNEAQ (reference sequence). Trimming took off 2 bases at V and 4 bases at J, with 12 bases between the two ends. The CDR3 sequence: CASSLRVQGGNTIYF. The sequenced part of the CDR3 DNA is TGTGCCAGCAGCTTACGGGTCCAGGGAGGAAACACC.

Notes on this clone: The read terminates 3 residues ahead of where the CDR3 ends, so the germline J gene completes it. The rearrangement links TRBV7-8 to TRBJ2-5, with D hard to call. V lost 3 bases, J lost 2 bases, and 7 bases lay in between. CDR1 is SGHVS, CDR2 FQNEAQ, per germline. The CDR3 runs to 13 residues. The CDR3 sequence: CASSFRPQETQYF. Incomplete CDR3 DNA: TGTGCCAGCAGCTTCCGTCCGCAAGAGACC. The variable domain in full, with the rest retrieved from reference TRBV7-8 and TRBJ2-5, is GAGVSQSPRYKVAKRGQDVALRCDPISGHVSLFWYQQALGQGPEFLTYFQNEAQLDKSGLPSDRFFAERPEGSVSTLKIQRTQQEDSAVYLCASSFRPQETQYFGPGTRLLVL.

In regard to this clone: The observed sequence ends 3 residues before the CDR3 terminus, with the missing tail filled in from the germline J gene. The chain carries TRBV11-2 and TRBJ2-7, with 8 bases that match TRBD1. Germline CDR1 and CDR2: SGHAT and FQNNGV. J was trimmed by 1 base and V by 1 base; bases with no gene match: 3. This CDR3 is 15 amino acids long. CDR3: CASSLGTGWSYEQYF. Incomplete CDR3 DNA: TGTGCCAGCAGCTTAGGGACAGGGTGGTCCTACGAG.

As concerns this clone: The CDR3 extends 3 residues past the end of the read, so its final part is completed from the germline J gene. This chain connects TRBV2 to TRBJ2-1; tentatively, D is TRBD2 (5 bases). Germline V gene sequence: CDR1 SNHLY, CDR2 FYNNEI. CDR3 size: 12 residues. Between the trimmed V and J ends, which lost 6 bases and 9 bases, there was a span of 12 bases. The CDR3 DNA, read in part, is TGTGCCAGCAGACCCAGTACTAGTGAG. Encoded protein: CASRPSTSE. The full CDR3 is CASRPSTSEQFF.

Regarding this clone: The read finishes 3 residues shy of the CDR3 end, and the germline J gene is used to complete it. This rearrangement joins TRBV18 to TRBJ2-3, with unresolved D. The CDR3 has 14 residues. Germline CDR1 reads KGHSH; CDR2 reads LQKENI. The sequenced part of the CDR3 DNA is TGTGCCAGCTCACCACGTACAGCTAAAGAGACG. This sequence encodes CASSPRTAKET. The complete CDR3 protein is CASSPRTAKETQYF.

About this clone itself: The CDR3 end lies 3 residues beyond the end of the read and is filled in from the germline J gene. This chain links TRBV2 with TRBJ2-1; the match to TRBD2 covers 11 bases. Germline-derived CDR1 and CDR2 are SNHLY and FYNNEI. This CDR3 has 16 amino acids. The V gene end was trimmed by 4 bases and the J gene end by 3 bases; junction bases not matched to a gene: 5. CDR3 protein: CASSGLAGGLYNEQFF. The covered CDR3 bases are TGTGCCAGCAGTGGTCTAGCGGGAGGACTCTACAATGAG.

The CDR3 sequence: CASSPRAGEVYGQYF. The DNA read from the CDR3 is TGTGCCAGCTCACCACGGGCAGGGGAGGTCTATGGT. The chain carries TRBV18 and TRBJ2-4; D could derive from TRBD1 or TRBD2 (6 bases each). The sequence runs out 3 residues before the end of the CDR3; the remainder is reconstructed from the germline J gene. The CDR3 consists of 15 residues. Per the germline V gene, CDR1 is KGHSH and CDR2 is LQKENI. The whole variable domain, filled in from reference TRBV18 and TRBJ2-4, reads NAGVMQNPRHLVRRRGQEARLRCSPMKGHSHVYWYRQLPEEGLKFMVYLQKENIIDESGMPKERFSAEFPKEGPSILRIQQVVRGDSAAYFCASSPRAGEVYGQYFGAGTRLSVL.

Of note for this clone: The CDR3 goes on 3 residues after the read ends, and that part is filled in from the germline J gene. The chain uses TRBV14 and TRBJ2-3, with D unresolved. The germline gives CDR1 SGHDN, CDR2 FVKESK. This CDR3 is built from 15 residues. CDR3 in amino acids: CASSQGGGRNQPQYF. The covered CDR3 bases are TGTGCCAGCAGCCAAGGTGGCGGTCGGAATCAGCCG.

To note about this clone: Read sequence stops 3 residues before the CDR3 end, and the germline J gene provides the missing end. The V gene is TRBV10-3, the J gene TRBJ1-3; D is unclear. The V end was cut by 7 bases, the J end by 0 bases, with 7 bases between. Germline V lookup: CDR1 ENHRY, CDR2 SYGVKD. This CDR3 spans 13 amino acids. CDR3 bases read: TGTGCCATCACGGCAGGCTCTGGAAACACC. Protein: CAITAGSGNT. The whole CDR3 sequence is CAITAGSGNTIYF.

To note about this clone: The DNA ends 3 residues before the CDR3 does, and the rest of the CDR3 is filled in from the germline J gene. The V call is TRBV2, the J call TRBJ2-2, with 10 bases that match TRBD2. CDR3 length: 16 residues. Unmatched junction bases numbered 5, after V lost 3 bases and J lost 4 bases. From germline, CDR1 is SNHLY and CDR2 FYNNEI. The CDR3 loop is CASSEGRLAGTGELFF. CDR3 bases read: TGTGCCAGCAGTGAGGGACGACTAGCGGGCACCGGGGAG.

Details on this clone: The CDR3 end lies 3 residues beyond the end of the read and is filled in from the germline J gene. This chain connects TRBV29-1 to TRBJ1-2, with D possibly TRBD1 on 5 matching bases. Germline V lookup: CDR1 SQVTM, CDR2 ANQGSEA. This CDR3 region has 11 residues. The CDR3 loop is CSVELGAEYTF. The sequenced part of the CDR3 DNA is TGCAGCGTTGAGCTTGGGGCAGAG.

Turning to this clone: The CDR3 end falls 3 residues outside the read, so it is completed with the germline J gene. V usage is TRBV7-9 and J usage is TRBJ1-2; no clear D gene. CDR1 is SEHNR and CDR2 is FQNEAQ in the germline V gene (reference sequence). This CDR3 comprises 15 residues. The part of the CDR3 DNA that was read is TGTGCCAGCAGCTTAGTCAGTGGAGGGCTCTACGAC. Translating it yields CASSLVSGGLYD. The complete CDR3 reads CASSLVSGGLYDYTF.

With respect to this clone: Coverage ceases 3 residues before the CDR3 finishes, and the germline J gene fills in the end. The chain carries TRBV20-1 and TRBJ1-2; D gene ambiguous. Germline V gene data show CDR1 as DFQATT and CDR2 as SNEGSKA (reference sequence). V was shortened by 6 bases and J by 0 bases, with 14 bases between the two germline ends. The CDR3 runs 14 residues. CDR3 DNA (partial): TGCAGTGCCTATACCAACGCGGCTAACTATGGC. It yields the protein CSAYTNAANYG. The CDR3 reads in full as CSAYTNAANYGYTF.

CDR3 protein: CASSLDPGGITDTQYF. The covered CDR3 bases are TGCGCCAGCAGCTTGGATCCAGGGGGTATTACAGATACG. The chain combines TRBV5-1 with TRBJ2-3; 7 bases map to TRBD1. The read finishes 3 residues shy of the CDR3 end, and the germline J gene is used to complete it. V lost 0 bases and J lost 3; bases outside the gene matches: 7. In germline, CDR1 is SGHRS, CDR2 YFSETQ. This CDR3 spans 16 amino acids.

With respect to this clone: The read falls 3 residues short of the CDR3 end, and the missing part is taken from the germline J gene. The rearrangement joins TRBV6-2 or TRBV6-3 to TRBJ2-3; 9 positions agree with TRBD1. Germline lookup yields CDR1 MNHEY and CDR2 SVGEGT. The length of the CDR3 is 13 residues. The DNA read from the CDR3 is TGTGCCAGCAGTGTGACAGGGGGGCAGCCG. Its protein is CASSVTGGQP. The CDR3, in full, reads CASSVTGGQPQYF.

Comment on this clone: The read is 3 residues too short to cover the CDR3 end, so that end is filled in from the germline J gene. The chain is built from TRBV18 and TRBJ2-3; the D gene is possibly TRBD2 (6 bases). The CDR3 consists of 13 residues. Germline loops: CDR1 KGHSH, CDR2 LQKENI. The covered CDR3 bases are TGTGCCAGCTCACCTGGAGGGGAAGAGACG. It specifies CASSPGGEET. The entire CDR3 is CASSPGGEETQYF.